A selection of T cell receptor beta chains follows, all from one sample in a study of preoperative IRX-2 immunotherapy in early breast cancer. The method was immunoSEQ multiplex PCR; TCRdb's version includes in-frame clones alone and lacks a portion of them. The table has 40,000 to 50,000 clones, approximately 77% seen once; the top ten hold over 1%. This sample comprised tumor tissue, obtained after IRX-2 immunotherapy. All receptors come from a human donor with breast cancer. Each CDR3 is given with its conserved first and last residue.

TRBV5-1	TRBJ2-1	CASSLQGRTSPYNEQFF
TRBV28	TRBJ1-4	CASSSRTGGDEKLFF
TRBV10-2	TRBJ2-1	CASSPPEYRRHEQFF
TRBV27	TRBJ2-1	CASSLGYSRNEQFF
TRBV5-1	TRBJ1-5	CASSTDTAEGPQHF
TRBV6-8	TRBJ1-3	CASGPGRATGNTIYF
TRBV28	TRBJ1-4	CASSTGTAPNEKLFF
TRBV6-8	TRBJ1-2	CASRRNTNYGYTF
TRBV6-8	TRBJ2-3	CASSSPSGRRDTQYF
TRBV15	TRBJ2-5	CATSLTSVLETQYF
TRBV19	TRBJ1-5	CASSPSREGNQPQHF
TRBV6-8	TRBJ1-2	CASSRPGLGYGYIF